The T cell receptor (beta chain) under discussion was sequenced for a study of blood T cells in healthy people across ages. Whole-study results and caveats: Per million T cells, TCR beta diversity dropped about linearly as age rose.

Germline CDR1 and CDR2: DFQATT and SNEGSKA (reference sequence). The CDR3 runs to 13 residues. V was cut by 4 bases and J by 3 bases, with 10 bases left in between. As for this clonotype: The antigen remains undetermined.

The second PCR ran roughly 7 to 12 cycles with a sample-barcoded 5' primer and J-beta primers. TCRdb used MiXCR to reprocess the 5' RACE reads, holding one entry per CDR3 protein. The repertoire includes around 690,000 distinct CDR3 sequences, roughly 50% of them detected once, and more than 35% sits in the top ten. The sample was blood. This chain connects TRBV20-1 to TRBJ2-1, with D possibly being TRBD1 (6 bases). The TCR was taken from a man aged 55 to 70 in good health. The CDR3 coding sequence is TGCAGTGCTATGGGGACACTCTACAATGAGCAGTTCTTC. Residues: CSAMGTLYNEQFF.